The 30 T cell receptor beta chains below come from one sample, sequenced in a study of blood T cells in healthy people across ages. Then a second PCR, running about 7 to 11 cycles, was carried out with a sample-barcoded 5' primer and a J-beta primer mix. TCRdb re-called the 5' RACE reads with MiXCR, one entry per CDR3 protein. This table holds about 800,000 distinct CDR3 sequences, roughly 60% found once. The sequenced sample was blood. The receptors were gathered from a man aged 25-45 years in good health.

This chain links TRBV7-6 with TRBJ2-7; D is perhaps TRBD2 (6 bases). This CDR3 has 14 amino acids. Trimming left V 1 base short and J 4 bases short, with 11 bases between. CDR1 SGHVS and CDR2 FNYEAQ come from the germline V gene. CDR3 nucleotides: TGTGCCAGCAGCTTAGATGGAGCGGGTTACGAGCAGTACTTC. It is translated as CASSLDGAGYEQYF.

The chain combines TRBV6-1 with TRBJ2-5; tentative D call: TRBD1 (5 bases). CDR3 length equals 15 residues. V lost 5 bases and J lost 3, with 16 bases in between. CDR1 and CDR2 (germline): MNHNS, SASEGT. CDR3 sequence (DNA): TGTGCCAGCAGTTCACGGCAGGGAATAAAAGAGACCCAGTACTTC. Translated: CASSSRQGIKETQYF.

The rearrangement links TRBV3-1 to TRBJ1-2; D perhaps matches TRBD1 (5 bases). CDR3 length: 13 amino acids. V was trimmed by 1 base and J by 8 bases, leaving 11 bases between them. CDR1 and CDR2 (germline): LGHDT, YNNKEL (reference sequence). CDR3 DNA sequence: TGTGCCAGCAGCCAAGGGGGGTCGTGGGGCTACACCTTC. Its protein is CASSQGGSWGYTF.

This clonotype has just one count. J is TRBJ2-1 and V is TRBV9; tentatively, D is TRBD1 or TRBD2 (5 bases each). The length of the CDR3 is 14 residues. V dropped 0 bases and J dropped 10 bases, with 14 bases sitting between them. Germline CDR1 SGDLS, CDR2 YYNGEE. The CDR3 DNA sequence: TGTGCCAGCAGCGTAGCGGGGCAGGCGGCGGAGCAGTTCTTC. It is translated as CASSVAGQAAEQFF.

In regard to this clonotype: A read error may be the cause here, since a much bigger clone is one base away. J is TRBJ2-3 and V is TRBV7-2; D is ambiguous. The CDR3 consists of 12 residues. Germline CDR1 is SGHTA and CDR2 is FQGNSA. CDR3 region: CASSFGRDTKYF. In DNA, the CDR3 is TGTGCCAGCAGCTTTGGTAGAGATACGAAGTATTTT.

The gene calls are TRBV11-1 and TRBJ1-2; TRBD1 agrees at 9 bases. Germline values: CDR1 SGHAT, CDR2 FQDESV (reference sequence). V was pared by 2 bases and J by 13 bases, with 5 bases of the junction left unmatched. There are 12 residues in the CDR3. CDR3 DNA sequence: TGTGCCAGCAGCTTATGGACAGGGGTAGCCACCTTC. It encodes CASSLWTGVATF. Full variable domain (outside the CDR3, taken from reference TRBV11-1 and TRBJ1-2): EAEVAQSPRYKITEKSQAVAFWCDPISGHATLYWYRQILGQGPELLVQFQDESVVDDSQLPKDRFSAERLKGVDSTLKIQPAELGDSAMYLCASSLWTGVATFGSGTRLTVV.

The gene calls are TRBV10-3 and TRBJ2-1; no firm D call. CDR3 length: 14 residues. The germline V gene has CDR1 ENHRY and CDR2 SYGVKD. V was trimmed by 8 bases and J by 3 bases, leaving 14 bases between them. The CDR3 region has the DNA TGTGCCATCGCCCCAATTACAAACTACAATGAGCAGTTCTTC. Translated: CAIAPITNYNEQFF.

The CDR3 loop reads CASLGTTNTEAFF. CDR3 coding DNA: TGTGCCAGCCTCGGGACCACGAACACTGAAGCTTTCTTT. V and J are TRBV27 and TRBJ1-1, with D maybe TRBD1 (5 bases). This CDR3 region has 13 residues. V gave up 8 bases and J gave up 1 base, with 11 bases separating them. Germline assignment: CDR1 MNHEY and CDR2 SMNVEV (reference sequence).

The rearrangement links TRBV28 to TRBJ2-3; 9 bases match TRBD1. With V trimmed by 2 bases and J by 5 bases, 2 bases remained unmatched. The CDR3 loop spans 14 amino acids. Germline CDR1 reads MDHEN; CDR2 reads SYDVKM. The CDR3 loop is CASSLGTGRDTQYF. The CDR3 coding sequence is TGTGCCAGCAGTTTAGGGACAGGGAGAGATACGCAGTATTTT.

V and J are TRBV7-9 and TRBJ2-5; 10 bases fit TRBD2. The end of the DNA aligns better with TRBJ2-7, so the J call may be wrong. Germline V gives CDR1 SEHNR, CDR2 FQNEAQ (reference sequence). The CDR3 is 14 residues long. In nucleotides, the CDR3 is TGTGCCAGCAGCTTGGGACTAGCGATATACGAGCAGTACTTC. It specifies CASSLGLAIYEQYF.

The chain carries TRBV7-2 and TRBJ2-7; 8 bases match TRBD2. This CDR3 contains 15 residues. V gave up 4 bases and J gave up 3 bases; unmatched junction bases: 8. CDR1 and CDR2 (germline): SGHTA, FQGNSA. This CDR3 is CASSYSGVQNYEQYF. The CDR3 nucleotides are TGTGCCAGCAGCTATAGCGGGGTCCAAAACTACGAGCAGTACTTC.

J is TRBJ2-7 and V is TRBV12-3 or TRBV12-4; 8 bases map to TRBD1. The CDR3 runs to 16 residues. J was trimmed by 3 bases and V by 6 bases; bases with no gene match: 13. CDR3 residues: CASSPDRGQGFYEQYF. The CDR3 nucleotides read TGTGCCAGCAGCCCCGACAGGGGCCAAGGGTTCTACGAGCAGTACTTC.

This sequence joins TRBV20-1 and TRBJ2-1, with D possibly matching TRBD2 (6 bases). Deletions cut 5 bases from V and 7 bases from J, with 18 bases between. Germline assignment: CDR1 DFQATT and CDR2 SNEGSKA (reference sequence). This CDR3 region has 14 residues. The CDR3 DNA sequence: TGCAGTGCTCACCGTGGGGGGTACGGGAATGAGCAGTTCTTC. Translated, it gives CSAHRGGYGNEQFF.

The chain has TRBV20-1 and TRBJ2-3; 13 bases fit TRBD2. Germline V lookup: CDR1 DFQATT, CDR2 SNEGSKA (reference sequence). CDR3 length: 18 amino acids. V was pared by 2 bases and J by 5 bases, with 13 bases of the junction left unmatched. The CDR3 reads CSARPLQTGLAGVDTQYF. The CDR3 DNA sequence: TGCAGTGCTAGACCCCTTCAGACCGGACTAGCGGGAGTAGATACGCAGTATTTT.

V is TRBV6-5 and J is TRBJ2-5; D not resolved. Trimming stripped 4 bases from V and 1 base from J, with 10 bases between. Germline CDR1 is MNHEY and CDR2 is SVGAGI. This CDR3 contains 14 residues. CDR3 in DNA: TGTGCCAGCAGTTCCCGTTCGGCCCAAGAGACCCAGTACTTC. Translating it yields CASSSRSAQETQYF.

The rearrangement joins TRBV5-6 to TRBJ1-2; maybe TRBD1 (5 bases). The CDR3 spans 14 residues. Per germline, CDR1 SGHDT and CDR2 YYEEEE. V lost 4 bases and J lost 8, with 18 bases in between. The CDR3 DNA is TGTGCCAGCAGCGTCCAGGGAGGGATGTCGGGCTACACCTTC. Its translation: CASSVQGGMSGYTF.

This clonotype has only a few counts. The rearrangement uses TRBV24-1 and TRBJ2-5; TRBD1 might be the D (6 bases). CDR3 size: 15 residues. Looked up from germline, CDR1 is KGHDR and CDR2 is SFDVKD. Trimming pared 3 bases from V and 2 bases from J, leaving 12 bases between. The CDR3 reads CATSDTMDRQETQYF. The CDR3 coding sequence is TGTGCCACCAGTGATACGATGGACAGACAAGAGACCCAGTACTTC.

The genes are TRBV20-1 and TRBJ2-5; 8 bases are a match to TRBD1. The CDR3 sequence is 14 residues long. The germline V gene encodes CDR1 DFQATT and CDR2 SNEGSKA (reference sequence). Trimming at V came to 0 bases and at J to 10 bases, leaving 10 bases not matched to a gene. The DNA of the CDR3 is TGCAGTGCTAGAGATACACAGGGGGTCCTCTTCCAGTACTTC. Its translation is CSARDTQGVLFQYF.

This chain links TRBV5-1 with TRBJ2-5; the D is unclear. Trimming took 5 bases from V and 1 from J, leaving 6 bases between them. The CDR3 has 12 residues. The V gene's germline CDR1 is SGHRS and CDR2 YFSETQ. This CDR3 is CASRGAQETQYF. CDR3 in DNA: TGCGCCAGCAGGGGCGCCCAAGAGACCCAGTACTTC.

DNA for the CDR3: TGTGCCAGCAGCCACCACGAGGTCGGGGGTGGCTACACCTTC. Translated: CASSHHEVGGGYTF. J is TRBJ1-2 and V is TRBV5-5; D is perhaps TRBD1 (5 bases). The CDR3 loop spans 14 amino acids. V lost 4 bases and J 7 bases, leaving 17 bases between the germline ends. CDR1 SGHKS and CDR2 YYEKEE come from the germline V gene (reference sequence).

This clonotype turned up a few times. This sequence joins TRBV20-1 and TRBJ2-3; D remains ambiguous. Germline V gives CDR1 DFQATT, CDR2 SNEGSKA (reference sequence). The CDR3 is made up of 15 amino acids. V gave up 3 bases and J gave up 6 bases, with 19 bases separating them. The chain's CDR3 is CSASVAANRRDTQYF. In DNA, the CDR3 is TGCAGTGCTAGCGTTGCGGCAAACCGAAGGGATACGCAGTATTTT.

The chain is built from TRBV20-1 and TRBJ2-7; D perhaps matches TRBD1 (7 bases). The germline V gene has CDR1 DFQATT and CDR2 SNEGSKA (reference sequence). Trimming left V 0 bases short and J 2 bases short, with 14 bases between. The length of the CDR3 is 15 residues. The CDR3: CSARDQGGLTYEQYF. The DNA of the CDR3 is TGCAGTGCTAGAGATCAGGGGGGATTGACCTACGAGCAGTACTTC.

The V call is TRBV20-1, the J call TRBJ1-5, with D hard to call. Germline CDR1 and CDR2: DFQATT and SNEGSKA (reference sequence). The CDR3 is made up of 15 amino acids. The germline V and J ends were trimmed by 0 bases and 0 bases, with 9 bases remaining between them. CDR3 DNA sequence: TGCAGTGCTAGAGAGGGGTCATATAGCAATCAGCCCCAGCATTTT. Protein sequence: CSAREGSYSNQPQHF.

This clonotype has more than one count but fewer than ten. This chain joins TRBV24-1 and TRBJ1-2; 7 bases agree with TRBD1. Germline CDR1 is KGHDR and CDR2 is SFDVKD. J was trimmed by 5 bases and V by 3 bases; bases with no gene match: 5. The CDR3 extends over 14 amino acids. CDR3 loop: CATSDTGDLYGYTF. The CDR3 bases are TGTGCCACCAGTGATACAGGGGATTTATATGGCTACACCTTC.

The chain is built from TRBV7-8 and TRBJ2-3; D is uncertain. Between the trimmed V and J ends, which lost 2 bases and 3 bases, there was a span of 3 bases. The CDR3 loop spans 12 amino acids. The germline V gene has CDR1 SGHVS and CDR2 FQNEAQ. The CDR3: CASSLMTDTQYF. As DNA, the CDR3 is TGTGCCAGCAGCTTAATGACAGATACGCAGTATTTT.

The chain recombines TRBV19 with TRBJ2-4; no clear D. The V gene's germline CDR1 is LNHDA and CDR2 SQIVND (reference sequence). V lost 9 bases and J 8 bases, leaving 17 bases between the germline ends. The CDR3 consists of 13 residues. The CDR3 region is CASLGRFSDIQYF. The DNA for the CDR3 is TGTGCCAGCCTCGGTAGATTTTCGGACATTCAGTACTTC.

The chain couples TRBV21-1 to TRBJ2-5; the tabulated D call, TRBD2, remains unverified against the DNA. TRBV21-1 is described as a pseudogene. The CDR3 totals 17 residues. CDR3 loop: CASSLRGLAPRKETQYF. As DNA, the CDR3 is TGTGCCAGCAGCCTGAGAGGGCTAGCTCCCCGTAAAGAGACCCAGTACTTC.

The chain couples TRBV12-3 or TRBV12-4 to TRBJ2-7; D gene unclear. The CDR3 loop spans 14 amino acids. V was pared by 3 bases and J by 7 bases, with 16 bases between. The CDR3 region has the DNA TGTGCCAGCAGTTTGGACGCAACTGTCGTTGAGCAGTACTTC. Protein product: CASSLDATVVEQYF.

This chain connects TRBV20-1 to TRBJ1-1, with 9 positions matching TRBD1. CDR3 length equals 12 residues. The germline V gene has CDR1 DFQATT and CDR2 SNEGSKA (reference sequence). Here the CDR3 DNA reads TGCAGGACGGACAGGGGCAACACTGAAGCTTTCTTT. Protein: CRTDRGNTEAFF.

This clonotype showed up just once. CDR3 bases: TGTGCCACCAGTGAGCCCGGGACTCGTGAGACCCAGTACTTC. Residues: CATSEPGTRETQYF. The V call is TRBV24-1, the J call TRBJ2-7; a possible D gene is TRBD2 (6 bases). Near its end, the DNA agrees better with TRBJ2-5, so the J call may be wrong. Germline V gives CDR1 KGHDR, CDR2 SFDVKD. The CDR3 is made up of 14 amino acids.